These 30 T cell receptor beta chains share one sample of origin, sequenced in a study of blood T cells in healthy people across ages. Combining a sample-barcoded 5' primer with a J-beta primer mix, a second PCR ran for 7 to 11 cycles. TCRdb called the 5' RACE reads again in MiXCR, with one record for every CDR3 protein. The sample records hundreds of thousands of distinct CDR3 sequences, 25% to 35% being singletons. Material for sequencing was blood. These receptors were collected from a woman of 80 years or more in good health.

This clonotype was recorded a few times. At one end, the junction sequence differs from germline, possibly due to a read error. V is TRBV5-1 and J is TRBJ2-6; 7 positions agree with TRBD1. The V gene's germline CDR1 is SGHRS and CDR2 YFSETQ. The length of the CDR3 is 18 residues. The DNA of the CDR3 is TGCGCCAGCAGCTCACCCGAAGAGACAGGGTATGGGGCCAACGTCCGGACTTTC. Translated: CASSSPEETGYGANVRTF.

This clonotype was seen at least ten times. The chain recombines TRBV7-8 with TRBJ2-7; 10 nucleotides agree with TRBD2. There are 15 residues in the CDR3. Germline lookup yields CDR1 SGHVS and CDR2 FQNEAQ. With 1 base clipped from V and 2 bases from J, the junction kept 2 bases outside the gene matches. CDR3 sequence (DNA): TGTGCCAGCAGCTTAGTAGCGGGGGGTACCTACGAGCAGTACTTC. It codes for CASSLVAGGTYEQYF.

This clonotype was detected many times. The chain has TRBV20-1 and TRBJ2-7, with 9 bases lining up with TRBD1. Looked up from germline, CDR1 is DFQATT and CDR2 is SNEGSKA (reference sequence). The CDR3 totals 14 residues. Trimming removed 3 bases from V and 0 bases from J; junction bases left unmatched: 3. The CDR3 loop is CSARGTGSSYEQYF. The DNA for the CDR3 is TGCAGTGCTAGGGGGACAGGGAGCTCCTACGAGCAGTACTTC.

This clonotype was counted many times. This chain links TRBV5-1 with TRBJ1-2, with D possibly TRBD1 on 6 matching bases. V lost 4 bases and J 0 bases, leaving 13 bases between the germline ends. The CDR3 consists of 15 residues. Germline CDR1 reads SGHRS; CDR2 reads YFSETQ. The CDR3 region is CASSGGTPTNYGYTF. CDR3 in DNA: TGCGCCAGCAGCGGTGGGACACCCACTAACTATGGCTACACCTTC.

This clonotype has only a few counts. This rearrangement joins TRBV6-2 or TRBV6-3 to TRBJ2-7; 8 bases line up with TRBD2. The CDR3 runs 15 residues. Trimming took 0 bases from V and 1 from J; bases not matched to a gene: 2. Germline assignment: CDR1 MNHEY and CDR2 SVGEGT. The CDR3: CASSYSSSGSYEQYF. The CDR3 DNA is TGTGCCAGCAGTTACTCGTCTAGCGGGTCCTACGAGCAGTACTTC.

Only a few counts were recorded for this clonotype. The V call is TRBV18, the J call TRBJ2-3, with TRBD1 matching over 9 bases. Germline CDR1 KGHSH, CDR2 LQKENI. V lost 3 bases to trimming and J lost 6 bases; unmatched junction nucleotides: 7. The CDR3 has 15 residues. This chain's CDR3 is CASSPLGQGKDTQYF. The CDR3, as DNA: TGTGCCAGCTCACCGTTGGGACAGGGAAAGGATACGCAGTATTTT.

This clonotype occurred many times. J is TRBJ2-7 and V is TRBV5-1, with 10 nucleotides matching TRBD1. V dropped 1 base and J dropped 0; count of bases not matched to a gene: 19. Germline CDR1 reads SGHRS; CDR2 reads YFSETQ. The CDR3 spans 21 residues. The CDR3 DNA is TGCGCCAGCAGCTTGCGGCCTGGGACAGGGGAAGTTGGAGGGCTCTCCTACGAGCAGTACTTC. Amino acid sequence: CASSLRPGTGEVGGLSYEQYF.

The V call is TRBV30, the J call TRBJ1-1; no firm D call. Germline CDR1 and CDR2: GTSNPN and SVGIG (reference sequence). This CDR3 is built from 14 residues. Trimming left V 5 bases short and J 3 bases short, with 16 bases between. The CDR3 spells CAWDPTSIYTEAFF. The CDR3 bases are TGTGCCTGGGACCCCACGAGCATTTACACTGAAGCTTTCTTT.

The chain combines TRBV11-2 with TRBJ2-3; possible D gene TRBD1, 6 bases. With 5 bases removed from V and 6 bases from J, the gap between germline ends came to 12 bases. The CDR3 is made up of 13 amino acids. Germline V lookup: CDR1 SGHAT, CDR2 FQNNGV. The CDR3 DNA follows: TGTGCCAGCAGCGGACAGATTTTCGATACGCAGTATTTT. It translates to CASSGQIFDTQYF.

The chain has TRBV27 and TRBJ1-5; D uncertain. The CDR3 runs to 14 residues. From germline, CDR1 is MNHEY and CDR2 SMNVEV (reference sequence). V lost 3 bases, J lost 3 bases, and 9 bases lay in between. In nucleotides, the CDR3 is TGTGCCAGCAGTTTCCGGGCGACCAATCAGCCCCAGCATTTT. Its translation: CASSFRATNQPQHF.

The rearrangement uses TRBV5-6 and TRBJ1-6; TRBD1 agrees at 12 bases. V trimming: 4 bases; J trimming: 6 bases; junction bases outside the gene matches: 5. This CDR3 spans 16 amino acids. Looked up from germline, CDR1 is SGHDT and CDR2 is YYEEEE. CDR3 coding DNA: TGTGCCAGCAGCGGGGGACAGGGGGCAGGTAATTCACCCCTCCACTTT. This sequence encodes CASSGGQGAGNSPLHF. Using reference TRBV5-6 and TRBJ1-6 for the parts outside the CDR3, the full variable domain is DAGVTQSPTHLIKTRGQQVTLRCSPKSGHDTVSWYQQALGQGPQFIFQYYEEEERQRGNFPDRFSGHQFPNYSSELNVNALLLGDSALYLCASSGGQGAGNSPLHFGNGTRLTVT.

The chain links TRBV6-2 or TRBV6-3 to TRBJ1-5; D call uncertain. Trimming pared 7 bases from V and 2 bases from J, leaving 18 bases between. From germline, CDR1 is MNHEY and CDR2 SVGEGT. CDR3 size: 16 residues. CDR3 region: CASTDRVRKGNQPQHF. The CDR3 nucleotides are TGTGCCAGCACGGACCGTGTGAGGAAGGGCAATCAGCCCCAGCATTTT.

This clonotype has a count of ten or more. The gene calls are TRBV12-3 or TRBV12-4 and TRBJ1-1; D possibly corresponds to TRBD1 (6 bases). CDR3 length equals 14 residues. Trimming stripped 6 bases from V and 6 bases from J, with 17 bases between. CDR3 coding DNA: TGTGCCAGCAGGGACAGTCTTTTGGTGGCTGAAGCTTTCTTT. Translated, it gives CASRDSLLVAEAFF.

This clonotype was observed a handful of times. The chain is built from TRBV2 and TRBJ1-2, with D unresolved. CDR3 size: 12 residues. Between the trimmed V and J ends, which lost 6 bases and 4 bases, there was a span of 9 bases. CDR1 and CDR2 (germline): SNHLY, FYNNEI. CDR3 sequence: CASSWAGYGYTF. The CDR3 DNA reads as TGTGCCAGCAGCTGGGCTGGCTATGGCTACACCTTC.

A word on this clonotype: Given a much more abundant clone one base away, this may be a read error. The V call is TRBV5-1, the J call TRBJ2-4, with TRBD1 identical over 7 bases. Trimming removed 3 bases from V and 1 base from J; junction bases left unmatched: 1. Germline CDR1 SGHRS, CDR2 YFSETQ. CDR3 size: 14 residues. The CDR3 bases are TGCGCCAGCAGCTGGGGACAGGCCAAAAACATTCAGTACTTC. Translating gives CASSWGQAKNIQYF.

This clonotype showed up just once. Being one base from a much bigger clone, this may be a read error. CDR3 DNA: TGTGCCAGCAGCCAAGATTCGGGTCCCTACAATGAGCAGTACTTC. Translated: CASSQDSGPYNEQYF. The chain joins TRBV3-1 to TRBJ2-7; D is undetermined. Trimming removed 0 bases from V and 7 bases from J, with 16 bases in between. Looked up from germline, CDR1 is LGHDT and CDR2 is YNNKEL (reference sequence). This CDR3 spans 15 amino acids.

A single count supports this clonotype. Possible read error: a much larger clone is one base away. This chain uses TRBV5-1 with TRBJ1-4; D gene unclear. This CDR3 is 14 amino acids long. CDR1 is SGHRS and CDR2 is YFSETQ in the germline V gene. V lost 4 bases, J lost 3 bases, and 10 bases lay in between. DNA of the CDR3: TGCGCCAGCAGCGTGTCAGTAGCTAATGAAAAACTGTTTTTT. This codes for CASSVSVANEKLFF.

In its sample, this clonotype was seen a few times. The rearrangement links TRBV7-9 to TRBJ2-4; TRBD2 matches 12 bases. The J call is uncertain, as TRBJ2-7 better fits the DNA end. The germline V gene has CDR1 SEHNR and CDR2 FQNEAQ (reference sequence). The CDR3 is 16 amino acids. This CDR3 is CASSQTTSGGPYEQYF. In DNA, the CDR3 is TGTGCCAGCAGCCAAACGACTAGCGGGGGCCCCTACGAGCAGTACTTC.

This clonotype was seen more than once but under ten times. The J gene is TRBJ1-1, the V gene TRBV6-1; 7 bases agree with TRBD1. J was trimmed by 1 base and V by 6 bases; bases with no gene match: 8. This CDR3 is built from 15 residues. Germline V lookup: CDR1 MNHNS, CDR2 SASEGT. CDR3 in amino acids: CASSGGTDPNTEAFF. The CDR3 DNA reads as TGTGCCAGCAGCGGTGGGACAGATCCGAACACTGAAGCTTTCTTT.

This clonotype was observed many times. The V gene is TRBV6-5, the J gene TRBJ2-7; D gene unclear. Trimming pared 3 bases from V and 7 bases from J, leaving 13 bases between. Per the germline V gene, CDR1 is MNHEY and CDR2 is SVGAGI. This CDR3 is 13 amino acids long. CDR3: CASSYRPGREQYF. In DNA form, the CDR3 reads TGTGCCAGCAGTTATCGACCCGGCAGAGAGCAGTACTTC.

At least ten counts were recorded for this clonotype. This sequence joins TRBV6-5 and TRBJ2-5; 8 positions match TRBD1. The CDR3 runs 16 residues. The junction had 9 bases not matched to a gene; V was cut back by 5 bases and J by 1 base. CDR1 MNHEY and CDR2 SVGAGI come from the germline V gene. The CDR3 DNA reads TGTGCCAGCAGTCTCGGACAGGGTAAAGGCCAAGAGACCCAGTACTTC. Residues: CASSLGQGKGQETQYF.

This clonotype came up many times. The chain carries TRBV11-1 and TRBJ2-5, with D perhaps TRBD2 (5 bases). From germline, CDR1 is SGHAT and CDR2 FQDESV (reference sequence). The CDR3 runs to 16 residues. V was pared by 1 base and J by 1 base, with 13 bases between. The CDR3 DNA sequence: TGTGCCAGCAGCTTAGAGGTTCGGGGATTCCAAGAGACCCAGTACTTC. Amino acids: CASSLEVRGFQETQYF.

This clonotype was found once. CDR3 protein: CASRAYRVNYGYTF. CDR3 DNA: TGTGCCAGCAGGGCTTACAGGGTCAACTATGGCTACACCTTC. The chain carries TRBV28 and TRBJ1-2; the D gene is possibly TRBD1 (6 bases). This CDR3 has 14 residues. Germline values: CDR1 MDHEN, CDR2 SYDVKM. V was shortened by 6 bases and J by 2 bases, with 13 bases between the two germline ends.

The chain links TRBV6-6 to TRBJ1-1, with no clear D. CDR1 is MNHNY, CDR2 SVGAGI, per germline (reference sequence). V lost 6 bases and J lost 4, with 15 bases in between. The CDR3 runs to 14 residues. This CDR3 reads CASRSRSGATEAFF. CDR3 nucleotides: TGTGCCAGCAGGTCCAGATCAGGAGCCACTGAAGCTTTCTTT.

This chain links TRBV12-3 or TRBV12-4 with TRBJ1-2; TRBD1 aligns across 11 bases. J lost 6 bases, V lost 6 bases, and 9 bases had no gene match. This CDR3 spans 15 amino acids. In nucleotides, the CDR3 is TGTGCCAGCAGCCCTACCGGGACAGGGGGGAATGGCTACACCTTC. Its protein product is CASSPTGTGGNGYTF.

This clonotype occurred many times. A read error may be the cause here, since a much bigger clone is one base away. J is TRBJ2-3 and V is TRBV12-3 or TRBV12-4, with D perhaps being TRBD1 or TRBD2 (5 bases each). The CDR3 loop spans 14 amino acids. CDR3: CASITRGATDAQYF. DNA of the CDR3: TGTGCCAGCATCACTAGAGGGGCCACAGATGCGCAGTATTTT.

This clonotype has more than one count but fewer than ten. This clone may be a read error of a much larger clone one base away. The chain combines TRBV11-2 with TRBJ2-3; D is possibly TRBD1 (6 bases). The germline V gene encodes CDR1 SGHAT and CDR2 FQNNGV. The CDR3 has 16 residues. The CDR3 here is CAGSIRQADPESTQYF. CDR3 sequence (DNA): TGTGCCGGCAGCATCCGACAGGCGGACCCAGAAAGTACGCAGTATTTT.

As to this clonotype: The germline gene is not matched at one end of the junction; a read error may be the cause. This chain uses TRBV20-1 with TRBJ2-7; D might be TRBD2 (6 bases). CDR1 and CDR2 (germline): DFQATT, SNEGSKA (reference sequence). The CDR3 totals 15 residues. CDR3 sequence (DNA): TGCAGTGCTTCCGTTGGGGACGGAGGGTCCTACAAGCAGTACTTC. Protein: CSASVGDGGSYKQYF.

The table lists this clonotype with many counts. The chain links TRBV6-2 or TRBV6-3 to TRBJ2-3; 11 nucleotides match TRBD2. CDR3 length equals 17 residues. In germline, CDR1 is MNHEY, CDR2 SVGEGT. J was trimmed by 5 bases and V by 2 bases; bases with no gene match: 9. CDR3 loop: CASSYPASGGSGDTQYF. CDR3 sequence (DNA): TGTGCCAGCAGTTACCCCGCTAGCGGGGGGTCCGGAGATACGCAGTATTTT.

The chain carries TRBV6-5 and TRBJ1-6; a possible D gene is TRBD1 (6 bases). This CDR3 is 15 amino acids long. Germline V gene sequence: CDR1 MNHEY, CDR2 SVGAGI. Trimming took 1 base from V and 10 from J, leaving 14 bases between them. CDR3 protein: CASSYFPDRSSPLHF. CDR3 nucleotide sequence: TGTGCCAGCAGTTACTTTCCCGACAGGTCGTCACCCCTCCACTTT.